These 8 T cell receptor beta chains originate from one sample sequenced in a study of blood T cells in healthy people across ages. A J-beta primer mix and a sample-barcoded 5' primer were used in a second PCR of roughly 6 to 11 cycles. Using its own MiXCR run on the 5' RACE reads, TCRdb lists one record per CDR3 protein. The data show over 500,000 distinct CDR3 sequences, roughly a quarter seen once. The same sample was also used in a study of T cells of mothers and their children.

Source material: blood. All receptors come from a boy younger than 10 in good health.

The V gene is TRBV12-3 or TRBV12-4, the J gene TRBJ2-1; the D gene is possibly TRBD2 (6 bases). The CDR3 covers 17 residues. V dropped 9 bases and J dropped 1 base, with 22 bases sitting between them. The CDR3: CARGSSARGSSYNEQFF. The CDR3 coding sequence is TGTGCCAGAGGTTCTAGCGCCCGAGGAAGTTCCTACAATGAGCAGTTCTTC.

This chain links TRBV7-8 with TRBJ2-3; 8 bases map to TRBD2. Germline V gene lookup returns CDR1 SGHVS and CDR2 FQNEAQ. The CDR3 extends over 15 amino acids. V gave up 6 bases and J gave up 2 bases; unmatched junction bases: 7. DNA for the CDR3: TGTGCCAGCAGTCGCAGGCGGGGGGACACAGATACGCAGTATTTT. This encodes CASSRRRGDTDTQYF. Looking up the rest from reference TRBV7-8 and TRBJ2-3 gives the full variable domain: GAGVSQSPRYKVAKRGQDVALRCDPISGHVSLFWYQQALGQGPEFLTYFQNEAQLDKSGLPSDRFFAERPEGSVSTLKIQRTQQEDSAVYLCASSRRRGDTDTQYFGPGTRLTVL.

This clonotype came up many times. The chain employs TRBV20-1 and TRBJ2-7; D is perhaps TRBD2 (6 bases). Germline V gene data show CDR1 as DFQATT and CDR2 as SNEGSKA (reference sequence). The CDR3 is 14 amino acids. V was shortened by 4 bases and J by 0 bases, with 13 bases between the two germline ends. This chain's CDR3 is CSATRDSSSYEQYF. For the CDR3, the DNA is TGCAGTGCTACCCGGGACTCGAGCTCCTACGAGCAGTACTTC.

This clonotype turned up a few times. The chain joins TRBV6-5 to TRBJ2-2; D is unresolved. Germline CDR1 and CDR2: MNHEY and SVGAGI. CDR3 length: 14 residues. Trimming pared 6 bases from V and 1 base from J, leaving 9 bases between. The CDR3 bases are TGTGCCAGCAGAGAACATTTGAACACCGGGGAGCTGTTTTTT. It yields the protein CASREHLNTGELFF.

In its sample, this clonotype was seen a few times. The CDR3 here is CAISGGPGREQYF. The DNA of the CDR3 is TGTGCCATCAGTGGGGGACCTGGGCGGGAGCAGTACTTC. The chain joins TRBV10-3 to TRBJ2-5, with 7 bases matching TRBD2. Trimming removed 4 bases from V and 11 bases from J; junction bases left unmatched: 10. CDR3 size: 13 residues. The V gene's germline CDR1 is ENHRY and CDR2 SYGVKD.

The CDR3 protein is CASSETGRGTNEKLFF. In DNA, the CDR3 is TGTGCCAGCAGTGAAACCGGTCGGGGGACTAATGAAAAACTGTTTTTT. The chain has TRBV6-1 and TRBJ1-4, with a possible D match to TRBD1 (5 bases). In germline, CDR1 is MNHNS, CDR2 SASEGT. The CDR3 runs to 16 residues. Trimming took 2 bases from V and 2 from J, leaving 12 bases between them.

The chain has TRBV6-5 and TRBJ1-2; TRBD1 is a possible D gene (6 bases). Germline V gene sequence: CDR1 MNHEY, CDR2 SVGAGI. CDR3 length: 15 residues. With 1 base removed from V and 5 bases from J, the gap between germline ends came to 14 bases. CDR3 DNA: TGTGCCAGCAGTTACTTAGATCGGCAGGGGTATGGCTACACCTTC. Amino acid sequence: CASSYLDRQGYGYTF.

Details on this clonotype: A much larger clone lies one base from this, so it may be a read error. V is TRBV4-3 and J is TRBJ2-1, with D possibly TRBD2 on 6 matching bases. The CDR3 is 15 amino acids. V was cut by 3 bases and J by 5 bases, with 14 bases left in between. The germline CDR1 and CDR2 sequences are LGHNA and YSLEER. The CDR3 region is CASSHQRGGNNEQFF. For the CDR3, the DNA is TGCGCCAGCAGCCACCAACGGGGAGGTAACAATGAGCAGTTCTTC.